This T cell receptor beta chain appears in the sequencing data of a study of regulatory and conventional T cells in RAG deficiency. Regulatory T cells were sorted from blood as CD4+ CD25-high CD127-low cells. The CDR3 totals 15 residues. Trimming cost V 0 bases and J 0 bases, with 7 bases left between them. From germline, CDR1 is SGHRS and CDR2 YFSETQ. Using immunoSEQ multiplex PCR, the repertoire was profiled, and TCRdb retains in-frame clones only, with some absent. The data contain roughly 20,000 clones, roughly 87% of them singletons. General study results and limits: Omenn syndrome and CID/AS patients had around 100-fold fewer unique Treg TCR beta sequences, versus 9.5 to 10-fold elsewhere. Omenn patients showed >80% Treg-Tconv overlap and shorter CDR3 lengths.

This clone came up once. The antigen remains unidentified. These same data were also listed under a study on regulatory T cells. That report notes: Amplification used 52 TRBV primers and 13 TRBJ primers. Regulatory T cells showed the strongest V-J pair restriction and V/J gene skewing among patient repertoires.

The receptor's source is a human donor in good health. Source material: Tregs sorted from blood. The rearrangement links TRBV5-1 to TRBJ2-1, with a tentative D call TRBD2 (6 bases). CDR3: CASSLGGTSYNEQFF. The CDR3 DNA follows: TGCGCCAGCAGCTTGGGCGGGACCTCCTACAATGAGCAGTTCTTC.